Included here is one T cell receptor beta chain sequence, with context. The CDR3 spans 14 residues. Germline V CDR1 and CDR2: MDHEN, SYDVKM. Losses at the gene ends were 4 bases for V and 5 bases for J; bases not matched to a gene: 3. This sample is part of a study of blood T cell repertoires in COVID-19. Study at large: Samples came from the United States, Italy and Spain, spanning acute and convalescent COVID-19.

TCRdb keeps only in-frame clones here, not all; method: immunoSEQ multiplex PCR. In the table there are about 440,000 clones, 87% of which are singletons. This receptor was identified in a woman younger than 35 with acute COVID-19. The chain recombines TRBV28 with TRBJ2-3; TRBD2 matches 10 bases. Sequenced sample: PBMCs or T cells enriched from blood (not recorded which). DNA for the CDR3: TGTGCCAGCAGTTACCTAGCGGGAGTAGATACGCAGTATTTT. Residues: CASSYLAGVDTQYF.